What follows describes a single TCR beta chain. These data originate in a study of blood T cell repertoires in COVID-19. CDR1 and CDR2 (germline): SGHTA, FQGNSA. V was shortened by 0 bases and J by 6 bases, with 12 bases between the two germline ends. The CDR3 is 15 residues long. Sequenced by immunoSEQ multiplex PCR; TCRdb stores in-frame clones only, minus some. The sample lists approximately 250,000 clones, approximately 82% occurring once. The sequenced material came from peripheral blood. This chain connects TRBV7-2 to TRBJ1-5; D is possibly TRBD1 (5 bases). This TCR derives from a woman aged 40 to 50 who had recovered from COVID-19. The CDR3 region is CASSLAGVMGQPQHF. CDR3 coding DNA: TGTGCCAGCAGCTTAGCAGGGGTAATGGGTCAGCCCCAGCATTTT.